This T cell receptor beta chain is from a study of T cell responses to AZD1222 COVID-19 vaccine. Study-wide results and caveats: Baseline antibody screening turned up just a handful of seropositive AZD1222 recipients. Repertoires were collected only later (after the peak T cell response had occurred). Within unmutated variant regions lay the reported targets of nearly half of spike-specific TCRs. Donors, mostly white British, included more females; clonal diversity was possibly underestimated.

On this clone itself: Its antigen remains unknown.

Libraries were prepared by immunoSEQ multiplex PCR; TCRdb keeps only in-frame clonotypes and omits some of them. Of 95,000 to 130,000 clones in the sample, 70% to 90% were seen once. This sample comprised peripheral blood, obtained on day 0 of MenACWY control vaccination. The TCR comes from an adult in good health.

CDR3 region: CASSSRPSGGVTDTQYF. CDR3 coding DNA: TGTGCCAGCAGTTCCCGTCCCAGCGGGGGCGTCACAGATACGCAGTATTTT. The chain links TRBV5-4 to TRBJ2-3; 8 positions agree with TRBD2. After removal of 5 bases from V and 2 bases from J, the junction contained 13 bases not matched to a gene. The CDR3 has 17 residues. Per the germline V gene, CDR1 is SGHNT and CDR2 is YYREEE (reference sequence).